Listed here is a single T cell receptor (beta chain). The record originates from a study of blood T cell repertoires in COVID-19. Data came from immunoSEQ multiplex PCR; TCRdb stores just in-frame clones and leaves some out. The data hold about 290,000 clones, with approximately 80% observed a single time. Germline values: CDR1 SGHNT, CDR2 YENEEA. This CDR3 has 15 amino acids. After removal of 5 bases from V and 4 bases from J, the junction contained 6 bases not matched to a gene. The rearrangement joins TRBV11-3 to TRBJ2-1; TRBD1 aligns across 9 bases. Sequencing was performed on peripheral blood. The sequence came from a woman aged 50 to 60 with active or convalescent COVID-19. CDR3 amino acids: CASSTGQGTYNEQFF. The CDR3 DNA reads TGTGCCAGCAGCACGGGACAGGGAACATACAATGAGCAGTTCTTC. The full variable domain, its missing parts supplied by reference TRBV11-3 and TRBJ2-1, is EAGVVQSPRYKIIEKKQPVAFWCNPISGHNTLYWYLQNLGQGPELLIRYENEEAVDDSQLPKDRFSAERLKGVDSTLKIQPAELGDSAVYLCASSTGQGTYNEQFFGPGTRLTVL.